The present TCR beta chain was sequenced within a study of regulatory T cells in long-lasting Graves disease. CDR3 length: 14 residues. Germline values: CDR1 MNHNS, CDR2 SASEGT. Trimming left V 3 bases short and J 0 bases short, with 5 bases between. Arm-PCR of CDR3 regions and iRepertoire HTBI primers were used to build TCR beta libraries. TCRdb called the multiplex PCR reads again in MiXCR, with one record for every CDR3 protein. The sample shows some 440,000 distinct CDR3 sequences, about a fifth of them seen only once. This clonotype appeared a few times. Documented time point: persistent/refractory GD, antithyroid drugs over 5 years with positive TRAb. Researchers made the TCR library from RNA that was extracted from PBMCs.

The gene calls are TRBV6-1 and TRBJ2-2, with a possible D match to TRBD1 (5 bases). The receptor was derived from a female donor with Graves disease. The sequencing here drew on peripheral blood mononuclear cells (PBMCs), taken when the disease was refractory, from a patient treated with antithyroid drugs. The CDR3 spells CASSETANTGELFF. The CDR3 DNA reads TGTGCCAGCAGTGAGACAGCGAACACCGGGGAGCTGTTTTTT.